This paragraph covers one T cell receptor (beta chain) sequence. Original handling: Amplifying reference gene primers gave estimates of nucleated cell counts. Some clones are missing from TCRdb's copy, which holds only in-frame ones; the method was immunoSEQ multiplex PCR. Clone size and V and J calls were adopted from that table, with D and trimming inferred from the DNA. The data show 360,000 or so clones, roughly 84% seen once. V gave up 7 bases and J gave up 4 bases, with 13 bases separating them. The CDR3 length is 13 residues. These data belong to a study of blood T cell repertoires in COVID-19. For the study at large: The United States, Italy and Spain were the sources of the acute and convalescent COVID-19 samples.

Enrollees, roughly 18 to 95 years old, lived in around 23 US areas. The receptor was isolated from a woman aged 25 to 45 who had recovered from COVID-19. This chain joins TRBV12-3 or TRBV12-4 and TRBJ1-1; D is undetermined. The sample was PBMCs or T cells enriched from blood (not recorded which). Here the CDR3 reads CASTPVGSTEAFF. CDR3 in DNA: TGTGCCAGCACCCCGGTGGGGAGCACTGAAGCTTTCTTT.